Presented here are 23 T cell receptor beta chains from one specimen sequenced in a study of T-cell reconstitution after alpha-beta-depleted transplantation in children. Unique molecular identifiers tagged the TCRbeta library. TCRdb itself ran the PCR reads through MiXCR, one entry per CDR3 protein. The sample includes fewer than 550,000 distinct CDR3 sequences, roughly a tenth of them seen just once. This specimen consisted of PBMCs from the stem cell graft donor, obtained from the stem cell graft. These receptor sequences come from a human donor who donated a stem cell graft to a child with acute myeloid leukemia.

In its sample, this clonotype was seen many times. The chain has TRBV5-1 and TRBJ2-1, with D perhaps matching TRBD2 (5 bases). This CDR3 is 14 amino acids long. Trimming took 0 bases from V and 3 from J, leaving 7 bases between them. Per germline, CDR1 SGHRS and CDR2 YFSETQ. The CDR3 DNA reads as TGCGCCAGCAGCTTGGCTAGCCTCTACAATGAGCAGTTCTTC. Its protein product is CASSLASLYNEQFF.

This clonotype was seen a handful of times. This chain links TRBV12-3 or TRBV12-4 with TRBJ2-2; D uncertain. Trimming removed 4 bases at V and 5 bases at J, with 8 bases between. The CDR3 runs 13 residues. The CDR3 sequence is CASSSLGTGELFF. The CDR3 DNA is TGTGCCAGCAGTTCTTTAGGGACCGGGGAGCTGTTTTTT.

This clonotype was recorded a few times. This chain uses TRBV20-1 with TRBJ2-1; 9 bases map to TRBD2. V was pared by 1 base and J by 8 bases, with 12 bases of the junction left unmatched. The CDR3 runs to 16 residues. CDR1 is DFQATT and CDR2 is SNEGSKA in the germline V gene (reference sequence). CDR3 nucleotide sequence: TGCAGTGCTAGAGTAAAAGGACTAGCGACTAACTATGAGCAGTTCTTC. It codes for CSARVKGLATNYEQFF.

The rearrangement joins TRBV10-3 to TRBJ2-7; D ambiguous. Trimming shortened V by 10 bases and J by 6 bases, and 22 bases separated the two germline ends. Germline V gives CDR1 ENHRY, CDR2 SYGVKD. The CDR3 covers 14 residues. The CDR3 DNA follows: TGTGCCACCACGCCGGACCGAAAGGCCCTCGAGCAGTACTTC. It translates to CATTPDRKALEQYF.

The sample holds a few counts of this clonotype. V usage is TRBV19 and J usage is TRBJ1-1; TRBD1 matches at 7 bases. V lost 3 bases and J lost 7; bases outside the gene matches: 11. Germline CDR1 reads LNHDA; CDR2 reads SQIVND (reference sequence). The CDR3 totals 15 residues. CDR3 DNA sequence: TGTGCCAGTAGTATGTGGCCGCAGGGGGATGTTGAAGCTTTCTTT. As protein: CASSMWPQGDVEAFF.

The V and J genes are TRBV7-2 and TRBJ2-5; the match to TRBD2 covers 8 bases. This CDR3 contains 16 residues. Germline V lookup: CDR1 SGHTA, CDR2 FQGNSA. Trimming took 0 bases from V and 4 from J; bases not matched to a gene: 7. In DNA form, the CDR3 reads TGTGCCAGCAGCTTAGCTGCCGGGGGGGCTCGAGAGACCCAGTACTTC. Protein product: CASSLAAGGARETQYF.

Only a few counts were recorded for this clonotype. V usage is TRBV20-1 and J usage is TRBJ2-7; tentative D call: TRBD2 (6 bases). V shed 3 bases and J shed 7 bases, with 16 bases lying between them. This CDR3 is 13 amino acids long. CDR1 and CDR2 from the germline V gene are DFQATT and SNEGSKA (reference sequence). The CDR3 spells CSARDRHGGEQYF. CDR3 nucleotide sequence: TGCAGTGCTAGGGATCGCCACGGGGGAGAGCAGTACTTC.

This clonotype was seen more than once but under ten times. This sequence joins TRBV20-1 and TRBJ2-3; 7 bases are a match to TRBD2. The germline gives CDR1 DFQATT, CDR2 SNEGSKA (reference sequence). V lost 6 bases and J lost 2; bases outside the gene matches: 14. The CDR3 covers 16 residues. The CDR3 loop is CSAITDRAGTTDTQYF. The CDR3 DNA reads TGCAGTGCCATAACTGACCGAGCGGGGACCACAGATACGCAGTATTTT.

A few counts support this clonotype. The chain carries TRBV20-1 and TRBJ2-3, with D maybe TRBD2 (5 bases). The CDR3 extends over 14 amino acids. V dropped 6 bases and J dropped 3 bases, with 16 bases sitting between them. Germline CDR1 reads DFQATT; CDR2 reads SNEGSKA (reference sequence). The CDR3: CSATDSSGTDTQYF. In nucleotides, the CDR3 is TGCAGTGCCACGGACTCCTCCGGGACAGATACGCAGTATTTT.

This clonotype has only a few counts. A read error may produce the germline difference seen at one junction end. The chain couples TRBV4-2 to TRBJ2-2; 7 nucleotides agree with TRBD2. CDR1 LGHNA and CDR2 YNFKEQ come from the germline V gene. CDR3 size: 18 residues. The CDR3 spells CASSQDSGSGENSGELFF. DNA for the CDR3: TGTGCCAGCAGCCAAGATAGCGGGTCTGGGGAGAACTCCGGGGAGCTGTTTTTT.

V is TRBV18 and J is TRBJ1-1; no clear D gene. The CDR3 runs to 17 residues. Trimming left V 0 bases short and J 4 bases short, with 18 bases between. In germline, CDR1 is KGHSH, CDR2 LQKENI. The CDR3 sequence: CASSPPSQLVRGTEAFF. The CDR3 region has the DNA TGTGCCAGCTCACCACCCTCGCAGCTGGTTCGAGGCACTGAAGCTTTCTTT.

This clonotype was found once. At one end, the junction sequence differs from germline, possibly due to a read error. The genes are TRBV5-1 and TRBJ1-1; no clear D gene. The CDR3 totals 15 residues. Per germline, CDR1 SGHRS and CDR2 YFSETQ. The CDR3 region is CASRLVQSMNTEAFF. Here the CDR3 DNA reads TGCGCCAGCAGGTTGGTACAGTCTATGAACACTGAAGCTTTCTTT.

This clonotype has just a few counts. This chain links TRBV5-1 with TRBJ2-7; D uncertain. The CDR3 runs to 12 residues. In germline, CDR1 is SGHRS, CDR2 YFSETQ. CDR3 in amino acids: CASSLDGYEQYV. The DNA of the CDR3 is TGCGCCAGCAGTTTGGACGGGTACGAGCAGTACGTC.

The V gene is TRBV5-1, the J gene TRBJ2-1; 7 positions agree with TRBD1. Germline-derived CDR1 and CDR2 are SGHRS and YFSETQ. This CDR3 is built from 15 residues. V dropped 4 bases and J dropped 7; count of bases not matched to a gene: 11. The CDR3, as DNA: TGCGCCAGCAGCCCCCCGACAGGGTTGGCTAATGAGCAGTTCTTC. Protein sequence: CASSPPTGLANEQFF.

The chain employs TRBV7-3 and TRBJ2-3; TRBD2 matches at 15 bases. The CDR3 runs to 15 residues. Germline V gene sequence: CDR1 SGHTA, CDR2 FQGTGA. Germline trimming cut 5 bases from V and 5 bases from J; bases unmatched to any gene: 2. The CDR3 sequence is CASSKGLAGGDTQYF. The CDR3 DNA is TGTGCCAGCAGCAAGGGACTAGCGGGAGGAGATACGCAGTATTTT. Full variable domain (missing parts from reference TRBV7-3 and TRBJ2-3): GAGVSQTPSNKVTEKGKYVELRCDPISGHTALYWYRQSLGQGPEFLIYFQGTGAADDSGLPNDRFFAVRPEGSVSTLKIQRTERGDSAVYLCASSKGLAGGDTQYFGPGTRLTVL.

A few counts support this clonotype. The chain uses TRBV5-6 and TRBJ2-1; D is ambiguous. The germline V gene has CDR1 SGHDT and CDR2 YYEEEE. The V gene lost 1 base and the J gene lost 13 bases, with 9 bases spanning the gap. CDR3 length equals 11 residues. The CDR3, as DNA: TGTGCCAGCAGCTTGAATCGCAGACAGTTCTTC. Translated, it gives CASSLNRRQFF.

V usage is TRBV6-6 and J usage is TRBJ1-1; TRBD1 is a possible D gene (5 bases). Trimming took off 7 bases at V and 4 bases at J, with 13 bases between the two ends. CDR1 and CDR2 from the germline V gene are MNHNY and SVGAGI (reference sequence). CDR3 length equals 13 residues. The CDR3 nucleotides are TGTGCCAGCATACTCGGGGGTGGCACTGAAGCTTTCTTT. This codes for CASILGGGTEAFF.

The V call is TRBV11-2, the J call TRBJ2-1, with 7 positions matching TRBD2. Germline CDR1 SGHAT, CDR2 FQNNGV. The trim removed 2 bases at V and 10 bases at J, leaving 2 bases unmatched. This CDR3 contains 12 residues. Here the CDR3 DNA reads TGTGCCAGCAGCTTAAGCGGGAAAGAGCAGTTCTTC. Translating gives CASSLSGKEQFF.

The genes are TRBV2 and TRBJ2-1; D might be TRBD2 (6 bases). Deletions cut 7 bases from V and 6 bases from J, with 16 bases between. Per the germline V gene, CDR1 is SNHLY and CDR2 is FYNNEI. The CDR3 consists of 14 residues. Written as DNA, the CDR3 is TGTGCCAGCACGATTACTAGCCAGGGCAATGAGCAGTTCTTC. Protein: CASTITSQGNEQFF.

This clonotype was recorded a few times. This chain links TRBV12-3 or TRBV12-4 with TRBJ2-2, with D perhaps matching TRBD2 (6 bases). The CDR3 consists of 16 residues. Trimming took off 1 base at V and 0 bases at J, with 9 bases between the two ends. CDR3 in amino acids: CASSLVPSANTGELFF. CDR3 coding DNA: TGTGCCAGCAGTTTAGTTCCTAGCGCGAACACCGGGGAGCTGTTTTTT.

Points on this clonotype: This sequence may be a read error, since a much larger clone differs from it by one base. V is TRBV29-1 and J is TRBJ2-1, with TRBD2 matching 7 bases. Germline V gene sequence: CDR1 SQVTM, CDR2 ANQGSEA. V lost 2 bases and J lost 3; bases outside the gene matches: 10. The CDR3 covers 16 residues. CDR3 sequence reads: CSVESLAEGFYNEQFF. CDR3 nucleotides: TGCAGCGTTGAATCCCTAGCGGAAGGATTCTACAATGAGCAGTTCTTC.

This clonotype was seen many times. The chain uses TRBV3-1 and TRBJ1-6; D remains unclear. Germline CDR1 is LGHDT and CDR2 is YNNKEL (reference sequence). Trimming took off 5 bases at V and 6 bases at J, with 5 bases between the two ends. This CDR3 region has 12 residues. The CDR3 here is CASSVRNSPLHF. CDR3 in DNA: TGTGCCAGCAGCGTCCGTAATTCACCCCTCCACTTT. Supplemented by reference TRBV3-1 and TRBJ1-6, the full variable domain reads DTAVSQTPKYLVTQMGNDKSIKCEQNLGHDTMYWYKQDSKKFLKIMFSYNNKELIINETVPNRFSPKSPDKAHLNLHINSLELGDSAVYFCASSVRNSPLHFGNGTRLTVT.

This clonotype was observed a few times. The rearrangement uses TRBV7-9 and TRBJ2-2; a possible D gene is TRBD1 (5 bases). V was cut by 5 bases and J by 4 bases, with 14 bases left in between. Germline lookup yields CDR1 SEHNR and CDR2 FQNEAQ (reference sequence). This CDR3 spans 15 amino acids. The CDR3 sequence is CASSRFTGGTGELFF. In nucleotides, the CDR3 is TGTGCCAGCAGCAGGTTCACAGGCGGCACCGGGGAGCTGTTTTTT.